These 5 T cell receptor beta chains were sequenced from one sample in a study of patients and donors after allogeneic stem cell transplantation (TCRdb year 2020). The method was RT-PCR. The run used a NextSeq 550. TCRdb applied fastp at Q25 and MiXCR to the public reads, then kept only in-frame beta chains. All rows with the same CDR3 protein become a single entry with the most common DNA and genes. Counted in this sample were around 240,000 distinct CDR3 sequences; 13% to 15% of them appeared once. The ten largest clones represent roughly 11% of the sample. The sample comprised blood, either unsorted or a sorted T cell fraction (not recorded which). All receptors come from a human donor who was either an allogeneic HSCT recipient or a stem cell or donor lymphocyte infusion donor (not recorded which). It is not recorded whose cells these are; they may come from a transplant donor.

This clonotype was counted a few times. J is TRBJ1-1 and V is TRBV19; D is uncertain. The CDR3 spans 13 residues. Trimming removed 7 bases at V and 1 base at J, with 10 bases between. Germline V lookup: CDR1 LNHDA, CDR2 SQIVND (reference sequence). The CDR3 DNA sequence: TGTGCCAGTAAATGGCATTCGAACACTGAAGCTTTCTTT. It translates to CASKWHSNTEAFF.

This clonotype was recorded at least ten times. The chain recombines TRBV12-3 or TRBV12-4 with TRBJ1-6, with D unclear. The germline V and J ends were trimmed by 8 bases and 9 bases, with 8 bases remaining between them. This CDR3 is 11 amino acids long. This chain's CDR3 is CASVGVSPLHF. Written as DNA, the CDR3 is TGTGCCAGCGTCGGAGTTTCACCCCTCCACTTT.

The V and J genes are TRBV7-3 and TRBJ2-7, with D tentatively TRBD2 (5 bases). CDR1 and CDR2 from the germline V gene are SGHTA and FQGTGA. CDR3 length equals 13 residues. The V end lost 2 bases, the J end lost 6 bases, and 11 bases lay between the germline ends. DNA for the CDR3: TGTGCCAGCAGCTTATTGTTGAGCGGCGAGCAGTACTTC. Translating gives CASSLLLSGEQYF.

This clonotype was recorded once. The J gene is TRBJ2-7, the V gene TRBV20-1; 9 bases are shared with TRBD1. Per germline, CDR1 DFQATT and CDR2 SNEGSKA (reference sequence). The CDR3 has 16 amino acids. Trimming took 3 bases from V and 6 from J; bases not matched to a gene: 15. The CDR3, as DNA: TGCAGTGCTAGTAAGGGGACAGGGAGCGCTTATAGCGAGCAGTACTTC. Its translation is CSASKGTGSAYSEQYF.

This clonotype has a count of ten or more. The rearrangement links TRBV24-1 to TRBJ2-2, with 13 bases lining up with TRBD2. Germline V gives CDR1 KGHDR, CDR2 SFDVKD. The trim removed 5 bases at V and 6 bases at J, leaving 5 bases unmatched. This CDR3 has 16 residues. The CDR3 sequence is CATSVRTSGSAGELFF. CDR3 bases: TGTGCCACCAGTGTCCGGACTAGCGGGAGCGCCGGGGAGCTGTTTTTT.